This record covers a single T cell receptor beta chain. Its antigen is not identified. The junction shows a germline mismatch at one end, possibly a read error. The data were taken from a study of glioma-infiltrating T cells. Study-wide results and caveats: CDR3 overlap between tissue and blood was very small.

The CDR3 totals 17 residues. Germline CDR1 reads LNHNV; CDR2 reads YYDKDF (reference sequence). Using RNA template, CDR3s of TCR alpha and beta were amplified with iRepertoire arm-PCR. A single record per CDR3 protein comes from TCRdb applying MiXCR to the multiplex PCR reads. The sample shows 950 or so distinct CDR3 sequences, around three fifths of them seen only once. This sequence was found in a human donor with low-grade glioma or glioblastoma, undergoing nonglioma brain surgery, or in good health (not recorded which). The specimen sequenced was glioma tissue, nonneoplastic brain tissue, or PBMCs (not recorded which). This chain connects TRBV15 to TRBJ1-3; D remains ambiguous. CDR3 region: CATSRSLMGNSGNTIYF. CDR3 coding DNA: TGTGCCACTAGCAGATCTCTCATGGGGAACTCTGGAAACACTATATATTTT.